This is a list of T cell receptor beta chains from one sample in a study of T cell changes during pregnancy in multiple sclerosis. Measured with immunoSEQ multiplex PCR; TCRdb has only the in-frame clones, and not every one. The sample includes some 70,000 clones, just over 90% of them seen just once. Sequences were derived from peripheral blood, sampled in the second trimester of pregnancy. Receptors originate from a female donor in good health, enrolled as a control in a pregnancy study. Both conserved end residues are part of each CDR3. The D gene is left open where the match is weak. Clone size, where shown, is once, few, many, or a class for clones that have expanded.

D gene | clone size | J gene | V gene | CDR3 DNA | CDR3 protein
NA | NA | TRBJ1-2 | TRBV6-4 | TGTGCCAGCAGTGACTCAGTCGGGAGCTATGGCTACACCTTC | CASSDSVGSYGYTF
NA | NA | TRBJ2-7 | TRBV6-6 | TGTGCCAGCAGACCCAGAGGACTTGTCTCCTACGAGCAGTACTTC | CASRPRGLVSYEQYF
TRBD2 | NA | TRBJ2-1 | TRBV27 | TGTGCCAGCAGTCCCCGACTAGCGAGTAATGAGCAGTTCTTC | CASSPRLASNEQFF
NA | NA | TRBJ1-3 | TRBV11-2 | TGTGCCAGCAGCGTAAACTCCCCAGGGGCTGGAAACACCATATATTTT | CASSVNSPGAGNTIYF
TRBD2 | NA | TRBJ2-7 | TRBV25-1 | TGTGCCAGCAGAGCCACTACTAGCGGTACGGCGCGCGAGCAGTACTTC | CASRATTSGTAREQYF
TRBD2 | NA | TRBJ2-1 | TRBV29-1 | TGCAGCGTTGAAGGGGTACTAGCGGGTCACAATGAGCAGTTCTTC | CSVEGVLAGHNEQFF
TRBD2 | NA | TRBJ2-3 | TRBV11-1 | TGTGCCAGCAGCTTCTACGGCGCAGCGGGGGCGCAGTATTTT | CASSFYGAAGAQYF
TRBD2 | once | TRBJ2-1 | TRBV2 | TGTGCCAGCAGGGGGTTGAGGACTAGCGGGGAAAATGAGCAGTTCTTC | CASRGLRTSGENEQFF
TRBD2 | NA | TRBJ2-3 | TRBV4-3 | TGCGCCAGCAGCCAAGAACAAGCGGGAGGGGCAGATACGCAGTATTTT | CASSQEQAGGADTQYF
TRBD2 | NA | TRBJ2-1 | TRBV4-3 | TGCGCCAGCAGCCAAGCCCTAGCGGGAGTATACAATGAGCAGTTCTTC | CASSQALAGVYNEQFF
TRBD1 | once | TRBJ2-7 | TRBV28 | TGTGCCAGCACCTCATCCGGGACAGAGGGCTACGAGCAGTACTTC | CASTSSGTEGYEQYF
NA | NA | TRBJ1-1 | TRBV27 | TGTGCCAGCAGTTTTCGGGGGGAATTGTACACTGAAGCTTTCTTT | CASSFRGELYTEAFF
TRBD2 | NA | TRBJ2-7 | TRBV7-8 | TGTGCCAGCAGCCCGAAGCGGGATAGGGCCTACGAGCAGTACTTC | CASSPKRDRAYEQYF
TRBD2 | NA | TRBJ2-2 | TRBV4-1 | TGCGCCAGCAGCCCTAGCGGGGGTTATAACACCGGGGAGCTGTTTTTT | CASSPSGGYNTGELFF
NA | NA | TRBJ1-1 | TRBV30 | TGTGCCTGGAGTGTCTTGCTGTTGGAGGTTCCCATGAACACTGAAGCTTTCTTT | CAWSVLLLEVPMNTEAFF
NA | NA | TRBJ2-1 | TRBV28 | TGTGCCAGCAGTTATAGTGGTGAGCAGTTCTTC | CASSYSGEQFF
NA | NA | TRBJ2-1 | TRBV7-8 | TGTGCCAGCAGCCCCCGACTTGAGCAGTTCTTC | CASSPRLEQFF
NA | NA | TRBJ1-1 | TRBV4-2 | TGTGCCAGCAGCCAAGATGGGGGAGGCACTGAAGCTTTCTTT | CASSQDGGGTEAFF
TRBD1 | once | TRBJ2-3 | TRBV27 | TGTGCCAGCAGGGACAGGGTCAGGGCAGATACGCAGTATTTT | CASRDRVRADTQYF
TRBD1 | NA | TRBJ1-1 | TRBV7-9 | TGTGCCAGCAGCTCCAGCAGGACAGGGGGCGAAGCTTTCTTT | CASSSSRTGGEAFF
NA | NA | TRBJ2-1 | TRBV28 | TGTGCCAGCAGTTGGGGGGACGCCTACAATGAGCAGTTCTTC | CASSWGDAYNEQFF
NA | NA | TRBJ1-1 | TRBV5-6 | TGTGCCAGCAGCTTGACAGAACTGAACACTGAAGCTTTCTTT | CASSLTELNTEAFF
TRBD1 | NA | TRBJ1-1 | TRBV7-2 | TGTGCCAGCAGCTCTTACCCTGGACAGGGAGGGTGGGCTTTCTTT | CASSSYPGQGGWAFF
TRBD1 | NA | TRBJ1-1 | TRBV19 | TGTGCCAGTAGTTTGATGACAGGGGGCTCCACTGAAGCTTTCTTT | CASSLMTGGSTEAFF
NA | NA | TRBJ2-2 | TRBV9 | TGTGCCAGCAGCGGGCGGAGAACGAACACCGGGGAGCTGTTTTTT | CASSGRRTNTGELFF
TRBD1 | NA | TRBJ1-2 | TRBV28 | TGTGCCAGCAGTTTGCTAGGACAGGGGGTTTTGGGCTATGGCTACACCTTC | CASSLLGQGVLGYGYTF
TRBD1 | NA | TRBJ2-6 | TRBV2 | TGTGCCAGCAGTGTAAGGCAGGGGGTTGGCTCTGGGGCCAACGTCCTGACTTTC | CASSVRQGVGSGANVLTF
TRBD2 | NA | TRBJ2-1 | TRBV27 | TGTGCCAGCAGGCTGACTAGCGGGGTGACTTACAATGAGCAGTTCTTC | CASRLTSGVTYNEQFF
TRBD1 | NA | TRBJ1-1 | TRBV6-1 | TGTGCCAGCAGTGAAGTAGGGGTTGGGACAGGCGATAAAGCTTTCTTT | CASSEVGVGTGDKAFF
TRBD1 | NA | TRBJ2-7 | TRBV28 | TGTGCCAGCAGTTCGGGACAGGGGCCCCACGAGCAGTACTTC | CASSSGQGPHEQYF
NA | once | TRBJ1-1 | TRBV7-9 | TGTGCCAGCAGCTCAACAGGGTGGTTGGCTGAAGCTTTCTTT | CASSSTGWLAEAFF
TRBD1 | NA | TRBJ2-1 | TRBV6-5 | TGTGCCAGCAGCCGCGACAGGGATGAGCAGTTCTTC | CASSRDRDEQFF
TRBD1 | NA | TRBJ1-5 | TRBV27 | TGTGCCAGCAGTTGGACAGGGTCCAATCAGCCCCAGCATTTT | CASSWTGSNQPQHF
NA | NA | TRBJ2-2 | TRBV4-1 | TGCGCCAGCAGCCAAGACAGTCCGAACACCGGGGAGCTGTTTTTT | CASSQDSPNTGELFF
NA | NA | TRBJ1-5 | TRBV19 | TGTGCCAGTAGCTCAACAGGGATGGAACAGCCCCAGCATTTT | CASSSTGMEQPQHF
TRBD1 | once | TRBJ2-2 | TRBV7-3 | TGTGCCAGCAGCTTAGGACAGGGCGGGGAGCTGTTTTTT | CASSLGQGGELFF
NA | once | TRBJ2-4 | TRBV4-2 | TGTGCCAGCAGCCCCCTAAACTCGGGTCTAAAAAACATTCAGTACTTC | CASSPLNSGLKNIQYF
NA | NA | TRBJ1-6 | TRBV28 | TGTGCCAGCAGTCCGCCGGGGGGGAATTCACCCCTCCACTTT | CASSPPGGNSPLHF
NA | NA | TRBJ1-1 | TRBV30 | TGTGCCTGGAGTGCCCTCCCGAACACTGAAGCTTTCTTT | CAWSALPNTEAFF
TRBD2 | NA | TRBJ2-1 | TRBV19 | TGTGCCAGTAGCAAACTAGCGGGTAGGATCTCCTACAATGAGCAGTTCTTC | CASSKLAGRISYNEQFF
NA | NA | TRBJ2-5 | TRBV18 | TGTGCCAGCTCACCACAGCCCACTAAGGAGACCCAGTACTTC | CASSPQPTKETQYF
TRBD2 | NA | TRBJ2-5 | TRBV6-5 | TGTGCCAGCAGTTACGCCGGGACTAGCGGGAGAGAGACCCAGTACTTC | CASSYAGTSGRETQYF
NA | NA | TRBJ1-1 | TRBV5-1 | TGCGCCAGCAGCGGAAGAACAGGGAAAGGGAACACTGAAGCTTTCTTT | CASSGRTGKGNTEAFF
TRBD2 | once | TRBJ2-7 | TRBV2 | TGTGCCAGCAGTGCTCGATTAGCGGGGGAGCAGTACTTC | CASSARLAGEQYF
NA | NA | TRBJ2-3 | TRBV10-2 | TGCGCCAGCCAGAAGTTAAGCACAGATACGCAGTATTTT | CASQKLSTDTQYF
TRBD1 | NA | TRBJ1-6 | TRBV7-2 | TGTGCCAGCAGCTTACGGGACAGCAGAAATTCACCCCTCCACTTT | CASSLRDSRNSPLHF
NA | NA | TRBJ1-2 | TRBV6-6 | TGTGCCAGCAGTAGTGGACATCTAGCGGGCTACACCTTC | CASSSGHLAGYTF
NA | NA | TRBJ2-7 | TRBV28 | TGTGCCAGCAGTCGCTTGGGGGCCCCCTACGAGCAGTACTTC | CASSRLGAPYEQYF
NA | NA | TRBJ1-3 | TRBV5-4 | TGTGCCAGCAGCTCCAGGGACCTAGCGGGAAACACCATATATTTT | CASSSRDLAGNTIYF
NA | NA | TRBJ2-4 | TRBV9 | TGTGCCAGCAGCGTAGATGGCCATGGAGCCAAAAACATTCAGTACTTC | CASSVDGHGAKNIQYF